This TCR beta chain emerged from a study of T cells in Graves' hyperthyroidism and ophthalmopathy. Study-level information: Peripheral blood draws took place at initial diagnosis, ahead of any treatment. Whole-study findings and limits: Blood also contained most expanded thyroid clonotypes above 0.001.

The V and J ends lost 6 bases and 1 base respectively, with 13 bases between them. This CDR3 comprises 15 residues. Diagnosis relied on clinical symptoms, serum thyroxine and TRAb, thyroid ultrasound and orbital computed tomography. This clonotype has at least ten counts. Its cognate antigen is unknown. There were TCR beta CDR3 regions amplified from RNA transcripts. HTBI primers were used for first-round RT-PCR of the TCR CDR3. TCRdb re-called the multiplex PCR reads with MiXCR, one entry per CDR3 protein. The sample shows 800,000 or so distinct CDR3 sequences, more than 30% of them seen only once. The sequenced material came from blood. The origin of this receptor is a man aged 18 to 30 with Graves' hyperthyroidism. The chain links TRBV12-3 or TRBV12-4 to TRBJ1-5, with D perhaps TRBD1 (6 bases). In nucleotides, the CDR3 is TGTGCCAGCAGGGGAGGGGGTCGAAGCAATCAGCCCCAGCATTTT. This encodes CASRGGGRSNQPQHF.